This TCR beta chain is from a study of human T cells and chemical hapten exposure. There are many counts of this clonotype. Time point: patch test 3, about 24 weeks after DPC sensitization. Described treatment: therapeutic diphenylcyclopropenone sensitization with weekly scalp DPC. TCRdb redid the calling of the RACE reads with MiXCR, one entry per CDR3 protein. Among roughly 90,000 distinct CDR3 sequences listed, about a tenth were seen once. The CDR3 totals 14 residues. V lost 5 bases and J lost 3, with 10 bases in between. Looked up from germline, CDR1 is SEHNR and CDR2 is FQNEAQ (reference sequence).

The source is a woman under 40 with alopecia areata. Some clones in this sample may be carry-over from other donors' samples. The chain has TRBV7-9 and TRBJ2-2, with D possibly TRBD2 on 5 matching bases. Material: whole blood, obtained in connection with sensitization to the hapten diphenylcyclopropenone (DPC). Here the CDR3 reads CASSRELDTGELFF. CDR3 in DNA: TGTGCCAGCAGCAGGGAGTTGGACACCGGGGAGCTGTTTTTT.